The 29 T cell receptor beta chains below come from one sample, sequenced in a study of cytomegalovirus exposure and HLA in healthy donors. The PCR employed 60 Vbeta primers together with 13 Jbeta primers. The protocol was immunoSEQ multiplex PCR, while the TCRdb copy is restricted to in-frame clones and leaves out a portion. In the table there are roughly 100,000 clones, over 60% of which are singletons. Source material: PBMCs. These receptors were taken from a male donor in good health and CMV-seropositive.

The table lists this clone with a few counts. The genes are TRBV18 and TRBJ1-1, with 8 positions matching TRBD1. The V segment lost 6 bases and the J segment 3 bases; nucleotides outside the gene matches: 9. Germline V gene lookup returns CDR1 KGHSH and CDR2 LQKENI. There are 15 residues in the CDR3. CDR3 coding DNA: TGTGCCAGCTCTCAAACTCAGGGGGCCGACACTGAAGCTTTCTTT. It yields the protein CASSQTQGADTEAFF.

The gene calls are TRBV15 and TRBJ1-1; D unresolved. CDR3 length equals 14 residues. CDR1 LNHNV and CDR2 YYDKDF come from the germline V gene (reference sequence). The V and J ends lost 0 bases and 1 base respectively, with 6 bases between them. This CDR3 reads CATSREAENTEAFF. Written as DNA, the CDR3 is TGTGCCACCAGCAGAGAGGCAGAGAACACTGAAGCTTTCTTT.

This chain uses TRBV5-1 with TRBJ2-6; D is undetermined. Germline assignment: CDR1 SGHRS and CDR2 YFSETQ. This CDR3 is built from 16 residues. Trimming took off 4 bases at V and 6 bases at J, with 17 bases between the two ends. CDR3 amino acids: CASSRGADEAANVLTF. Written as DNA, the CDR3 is TGCGCCAGCAGCCGAGGAGCTGATGAAGCGGCCAACGTCCTGACTTTC.

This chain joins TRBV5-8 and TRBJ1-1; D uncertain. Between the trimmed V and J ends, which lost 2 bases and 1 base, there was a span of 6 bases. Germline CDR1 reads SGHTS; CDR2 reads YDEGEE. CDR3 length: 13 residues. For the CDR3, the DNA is TGTGCCAGCAGCTTACTAGCGAACACTGAAGCTTTCTTT. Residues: CASSLLANTEAFF.

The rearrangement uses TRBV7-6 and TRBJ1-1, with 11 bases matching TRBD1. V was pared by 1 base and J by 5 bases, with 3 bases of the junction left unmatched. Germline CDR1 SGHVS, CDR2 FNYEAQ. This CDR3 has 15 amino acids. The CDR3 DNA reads TGTGCCAGCAGCTTAGGAGGGACAGGGGGAACTGAAGCTTTCTTT. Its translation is CASSLGGTGGTEAFF.

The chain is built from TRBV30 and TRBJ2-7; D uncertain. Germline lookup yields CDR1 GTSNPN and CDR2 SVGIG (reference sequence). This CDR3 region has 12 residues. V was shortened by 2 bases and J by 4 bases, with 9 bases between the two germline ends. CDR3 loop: CAWSPPGYEQYF. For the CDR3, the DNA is TGTGCCTGGAGTCCTCCCGGGTACGAGCAGTACTTC.

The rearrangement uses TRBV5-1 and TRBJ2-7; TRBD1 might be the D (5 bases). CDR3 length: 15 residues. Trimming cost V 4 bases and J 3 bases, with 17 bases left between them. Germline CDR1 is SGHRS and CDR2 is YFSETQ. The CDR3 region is CASSPAPQGDYEQYF. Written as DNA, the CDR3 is TGCGCCAGCAGCCCCGCCCCGCAAGGGGACTACGAGCAGTACTTC.

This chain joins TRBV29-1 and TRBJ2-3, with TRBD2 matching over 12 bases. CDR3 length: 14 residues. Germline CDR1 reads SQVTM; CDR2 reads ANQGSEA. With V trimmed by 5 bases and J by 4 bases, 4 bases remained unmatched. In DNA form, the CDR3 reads TGCAGCGTTTCTAGCGGGGGGGCCGCAGATACGCAGTATTTT. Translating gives CSVSSGGAADTQYF.

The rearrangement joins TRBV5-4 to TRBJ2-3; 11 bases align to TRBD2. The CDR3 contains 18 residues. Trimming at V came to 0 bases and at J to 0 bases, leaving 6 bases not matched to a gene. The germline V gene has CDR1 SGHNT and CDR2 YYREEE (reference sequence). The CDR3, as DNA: TGTGCCAGCAGCTTGGAGGGTCTAGCGGGGGGAAGCACAGATACGCAGTATTTT. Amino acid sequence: CASSLEGLAGGSTDTQYF.

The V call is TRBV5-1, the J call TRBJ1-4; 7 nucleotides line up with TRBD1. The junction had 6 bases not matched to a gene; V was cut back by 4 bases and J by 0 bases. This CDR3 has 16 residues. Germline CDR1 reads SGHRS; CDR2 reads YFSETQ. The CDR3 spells CASSPGTVSTNEKLFF. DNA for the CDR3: TGCGCCAGCAGCCCCGGGACAGTATCAACTAATGAAAAACTGTTTTTT.

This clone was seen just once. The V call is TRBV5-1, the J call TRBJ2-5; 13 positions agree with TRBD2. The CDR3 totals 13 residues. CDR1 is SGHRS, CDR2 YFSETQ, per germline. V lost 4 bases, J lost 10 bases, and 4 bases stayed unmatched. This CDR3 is CASSGGLAGDQYF. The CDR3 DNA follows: TGCGCCAGCAGCGGCGGACTAGCGGGAGACCAGTACTTC.

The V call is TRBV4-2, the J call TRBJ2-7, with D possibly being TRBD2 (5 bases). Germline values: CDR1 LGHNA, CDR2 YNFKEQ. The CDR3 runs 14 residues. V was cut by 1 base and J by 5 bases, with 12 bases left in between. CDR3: CASSQALLGDEQYF. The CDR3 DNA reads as TGTGCCAGCAGCCAAGCCTTACTCGGGGACGAGCAGTACTTC.

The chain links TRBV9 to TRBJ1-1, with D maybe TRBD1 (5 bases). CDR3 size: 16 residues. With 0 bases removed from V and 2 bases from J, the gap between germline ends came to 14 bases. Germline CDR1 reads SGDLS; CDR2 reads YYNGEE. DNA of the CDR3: TGTGCCAGCAGCGTAGTGTTGGGGCAAGGAAACACTGAAGCTTTCTTT. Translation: CASSVVLGQGNTEAFF.

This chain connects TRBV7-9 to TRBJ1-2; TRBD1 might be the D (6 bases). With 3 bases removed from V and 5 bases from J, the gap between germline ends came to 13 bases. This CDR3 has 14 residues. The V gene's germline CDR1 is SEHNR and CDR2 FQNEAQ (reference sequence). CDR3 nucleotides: TGTGCCAGCAGCTTTGCAGGGGATACTTATGGCTACACCTTC. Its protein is CASSFAGDTYGYTF. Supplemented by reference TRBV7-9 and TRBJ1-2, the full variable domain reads DTGVSQNPRHKITKRGQNVTFRCDPISEHNRLYWYRQTLGQGPEFLTYFQNEAQLEKSRLLSDRFSAERPKGSFSTLEIQRTEQGDSAMYLCASSFAGDTYGYTFGSGTRLTVV.

CDR3 in amino acids: CASSATGAAEAFF. CDR3 nucleotide sequence: TGTGCCAGCAGCGCGACAGGAGCAGCTGAAGCTTTCTTT. This chain uses TRBV9 with TRBJ1-1, with D maybe TRBD1 (6 bases). V shed 3 bases and J shed 6 bases, with 12 bases lying between them. Germline V gene sequence: CDR1 SGDLS, CDR2 YYNGEE. This CDR3 is 13 amino acids long.

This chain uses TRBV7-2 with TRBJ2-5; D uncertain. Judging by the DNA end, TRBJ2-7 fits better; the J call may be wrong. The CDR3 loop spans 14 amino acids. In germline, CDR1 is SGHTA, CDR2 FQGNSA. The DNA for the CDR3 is TGTGCCAGCAGCTCCCGGAGTGACTCCTACGAGCAGTACTTC. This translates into CASSSRSDSYEQYF.

The CDR3 bases are TGTGCCAGCAGCATAGGGACAGTAGGCGAGCAGTACTTC. Translated: CASSIGTVGEQYF. The chain combines TRBV9 with TRBJ2-7; 7 positions agree with TRBD1. Germline V gene lookup returns CDR1 SGDLS and CDR2 YYNGEE. The CDR3 sequence is 13 residues long. The ends lost 4 bases at V and 6 bases at J; junction bases unmatched: 7.

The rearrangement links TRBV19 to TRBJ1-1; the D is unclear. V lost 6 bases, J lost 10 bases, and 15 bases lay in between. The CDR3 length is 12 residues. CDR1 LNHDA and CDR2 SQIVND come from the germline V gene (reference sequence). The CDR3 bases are TGTGCCAGTAGCTTCGAGAGGGAAGGAGCTTTCTTT. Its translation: CASSFEREGAFF.

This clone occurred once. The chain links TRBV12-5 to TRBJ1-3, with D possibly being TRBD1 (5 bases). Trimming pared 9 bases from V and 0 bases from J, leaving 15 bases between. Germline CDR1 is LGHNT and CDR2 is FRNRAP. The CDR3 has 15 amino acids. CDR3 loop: CASTRSGGSGNTIYF. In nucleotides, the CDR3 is TGTGCTAGCACGAGATCCGGGGGCTCTGGAAACACCATATATTTT.

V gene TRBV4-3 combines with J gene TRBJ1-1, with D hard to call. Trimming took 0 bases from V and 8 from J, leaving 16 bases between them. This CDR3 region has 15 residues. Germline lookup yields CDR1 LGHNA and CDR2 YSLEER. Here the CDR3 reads CASSQDLGGSGEAFF. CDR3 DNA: TGCGCCAGCAGCCAAGATCTTGGCGGGTCCGGGGAAGCTTTCTTT.

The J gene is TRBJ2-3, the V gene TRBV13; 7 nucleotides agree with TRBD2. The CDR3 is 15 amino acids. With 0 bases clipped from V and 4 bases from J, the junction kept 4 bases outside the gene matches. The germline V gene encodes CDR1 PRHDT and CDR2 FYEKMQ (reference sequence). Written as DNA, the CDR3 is TGTGCCAGCAGCTTAGGAGGACTAGTGGCAGATACGCAGTATTTT. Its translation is CASSLGGLVADTQYF.

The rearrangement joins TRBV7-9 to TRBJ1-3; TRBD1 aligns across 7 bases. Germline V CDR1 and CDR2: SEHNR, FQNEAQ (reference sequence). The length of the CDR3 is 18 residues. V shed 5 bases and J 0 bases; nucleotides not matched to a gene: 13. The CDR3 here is CASSITGTASASGNTIYF. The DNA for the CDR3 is TGTGCCAGCAGCATAACCGGGACAGCAAGTGCCTCTGGAAACACCATATATTTT.

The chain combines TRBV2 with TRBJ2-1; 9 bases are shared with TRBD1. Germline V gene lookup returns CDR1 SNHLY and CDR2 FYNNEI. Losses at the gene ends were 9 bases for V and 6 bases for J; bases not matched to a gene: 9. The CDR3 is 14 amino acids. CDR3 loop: CARALRQGVNEQFF. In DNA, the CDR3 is TGTGCCAGAGCACTAAGACAGGGGGTCAATGAGCAGTTCTTC.

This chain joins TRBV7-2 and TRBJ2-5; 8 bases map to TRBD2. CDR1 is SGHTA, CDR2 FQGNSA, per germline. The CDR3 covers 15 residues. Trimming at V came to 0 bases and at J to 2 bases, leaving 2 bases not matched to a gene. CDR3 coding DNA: TGTGCCAGCAGCTTAGCCACTAGCGGTCAAGAGACCCAGTACTTC. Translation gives CASSLATSGQETQYF.

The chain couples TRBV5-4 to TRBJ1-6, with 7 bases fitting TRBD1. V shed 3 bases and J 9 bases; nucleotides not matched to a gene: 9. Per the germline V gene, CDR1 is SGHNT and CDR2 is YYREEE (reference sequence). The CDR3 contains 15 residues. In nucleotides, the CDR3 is TGTGCCAGCAGCTCCACAGGGGACAGTGGTTCACCCCTCCACTTT. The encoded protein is CASSSTGDSGSPLHF.

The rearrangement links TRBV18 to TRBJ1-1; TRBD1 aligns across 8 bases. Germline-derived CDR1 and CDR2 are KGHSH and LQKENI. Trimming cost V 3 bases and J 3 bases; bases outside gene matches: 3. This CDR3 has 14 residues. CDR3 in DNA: TGTGCCAGCTCACCTTTGACAGGGGACACTGAAGCTTTCTTT. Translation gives CASSPLTGDTEAFF.

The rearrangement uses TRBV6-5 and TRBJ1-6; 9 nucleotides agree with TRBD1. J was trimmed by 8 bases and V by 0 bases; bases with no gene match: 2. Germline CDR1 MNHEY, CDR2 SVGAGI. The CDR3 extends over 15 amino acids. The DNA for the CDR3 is TGTGCCAGCAGTTACTCGGACAGGGGAGATTCACCCCTCCACTTT. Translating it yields CASSYSDRGDSPLHF.

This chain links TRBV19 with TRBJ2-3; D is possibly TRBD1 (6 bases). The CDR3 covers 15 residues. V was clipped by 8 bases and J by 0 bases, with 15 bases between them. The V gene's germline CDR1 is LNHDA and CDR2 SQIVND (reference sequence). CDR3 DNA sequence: TGTGCCAGTTCTAAAACAGGGAGAAGCACAGATACGCAGTATTTT. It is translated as CASSKTGRSTDTQYF.

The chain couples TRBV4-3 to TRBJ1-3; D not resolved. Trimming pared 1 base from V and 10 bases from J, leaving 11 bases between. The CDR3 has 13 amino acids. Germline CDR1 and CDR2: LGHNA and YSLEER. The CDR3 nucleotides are TGCGCCAGCAGCCAAGGACGGGGTTCAACCATATATTTT. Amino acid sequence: CASSQGRGSTIYF.